This T cell receptor (beta chain) originates from a study of T cell responses to AZD1222 COVID-19 vaccine. This clone occurred a few times. Its antigen remains unidentified. The protocol was immunoSEQ multiplex PCR, while the TCRdb copy is restricted to in-frame clones and leaves out a portion. The top ten hold approximately 1.4% of the sample, which has about 210,000 clones, around 94% seen once. V lost 3 bases, J lost 4 bases, and 10 bases lay in between. CDR3 length equals 14 residues. The germline CDR1 and CDR2 sequences are SGHTA and FQGNSA. Study observations and caveats: Repertoire sampling was restricted to post-peak T cell response timepoints. White British people made up most donors, females outnumbered males, and clonal diversity was possibly underestimated. Spike-specific TCRs gained breadth and depth after people received two AZD1222 doses. Recipients of AZD1222 seropositive at baseline numbered only 6 or 7.

The starting material was peripheral blood, obtained on day 0 of AZD1222 vaccination. The clonotype was recovered from an adult in good health. V and J are TRBV7-2 and TRBJ2-1, with D unclear. The CDR3 loop is CASSFGPQYNEQFF. The DNA of the CDR3 is TGTGCCAGCAGCTTTGGGCCGCAATACAATGAGCAGTTCTTC.